These 25 T cell receptor beta chains were sequenced from one sample in a study of blood T cell repertoires in COVID-19. Using immunoSEQ multiplex PCR, the repertoire was profiled, and TCRdb retains in-frame clones only, with some absent. The data hold about 95,000 clones, with 75% to 90% observed a single time. The source material was peripheral blood. The receptors originated from a man aged 55-75 years with COVID-19, enrolled during active disease.

The chain couples TRBV7-2 to TRBJ1-2, with D possibly TRBD1 on 5 matching bases. The germline V and J ends were trimmed by 5 bases and 4 bases, with 8 bases remaining between them. This CDR3 is 12 amino acids long. The germline V gene encodes CDR1 SGHTA and CDR2 FQGNSA. This CDR3 reads CASSLDTYGYTF. CDR3 sequence (DNA): TGTGCCAGCAGCCTGGACACCTATGGCTACACCTTC.

The V call is TRBV30, the J call TRBJ1-1; possible D gene TRBD1, 5 bases. Between the trimmed V and J ends, which lost 2 bases and 1 base, there was a span of 11 bases. The CDR3 spans 14 residues. Per the germline V gene, CDR1 is GTSNPN and CDR2 is SVGIG (reference sequence). The CDR3 DNA reads as TGTGCCTGGAGTATCCCGACAGCGAACACTGAAGCTTTCTTT. Amino acid sequence: CAWSIPTANTEAFF.

The chain couples TRBV21-1 to TRBJ2-7; whether TRBD1, the table's D call, matches the DNA was not checked. TRBV21-1 is designated a pseudogene. CDR3 length: 15 residues. CDR3 in DNA: TGTGCCAGCAGCAAAAGGGACAGAGTACCCTACGAGCAGTACTTC. It codes for CASSKRDRVPYEQYF.

The rearrangement links TRBV5-5 to TRBJ2-1; D unresolved. Germline V gene lookup returns CDR1 SGHKS and CDR2 YYEKEE (reference sequence). The length of the CDR3 is 12 residues. V lost 1 base to trimming and J lost 6 bases, with 5 bases between them. CDR3 amino acids: CASSLYSNEQFF. The CDR3 DNA reads as TGTGCCAGCAGCTTGTACAGCAATGAGCAGTTCTTC.

V and J are TRBV2 and TRBJ1-5; D is possibly TRBD1 (6 bases). The CDR3 has 13 residues. CDR1 is SNHLY, CDR2 FYNNEI, per germline. Trimming removed 7 bases at V and 5 bases at J, with 12 bases between. The CDR3 sequence is CASTPGVHQPQHF. The CDR3 DNA follows: TGTGCCAGCACCCCAGGGGTACATCAGCCCCAGCATTTT.

The chain links TRBV3-1 (or the pseudogene TRBV3-2) to TRBJ2-7, with D hard to call. The CDR3 extends over 14 amino acids. CDR1 and CDR2 from the germline V gene are LGHDT and YNNKEL (reference sequence). Trimming removed 0 bases from V and 3 bases from J, with 9 bases in between. The CDR3 nucleotides are TGTGCCAGCAGCCAAGATGCTACTAACTACGAGCAGTACTTC. Amino acid sequence: CASSQDATNYEQYF.

The genes are TRBV10-3 and TRBJ1-4; no definite D call. The V gene's germline CDR1 is ENHRY and CDR2 SYGVKD. The CDR3 has 13 residues. V lost 0 bases, J lost 8 bases, and 7 bases lay in between. The CDR3 loop is CAISESREEKLFF. CDR3 in DNA: TGTGCCATCAGTGAGTCGAGGGAGGAAAAACTGTTTTTT.

A single count supports this clone. The gene calls are TRBV5-1 and TRBJ1-4; 7 positions match TRBD1. The junction had 11 bases not matched to a gene; V was cut back by 4 bases and J by 8 bases. This CDR3 is built from 15 residues. Germline V gene lookup returns CDR1 SGHRS and CDR2 YFSETQ. The CDR3 protein is CASSVFGTVDEKLFF. The CDR3 DNA follows: TGCGCCAGCAGCGTATTCGGGACAGTTGACGAAAAACTGTTTTTT.

This rearrangement joins TRBV19 to TRBJ1-1; D is possibly TRBD1 (6 bases). The CDR3 is 13 residues long. The V end lost 3 bases, the J end lost 4 bases, and 9 bases lay between the germline ends. Germline assignment: CDR1 LNHDA and CDR2 SQIVND (reference sequence). The CDR3 protein is CASSIVRGTEAFF. CDR3 DNA: TGTGCCAGTAGTATCGTCAGGGGCACTGAAGCTTTCTTT.

V is TRBV7-3 and J is TRBJ1-1, with D possibly TRBD1 on 6 matching bases. Germline CDR1 SGHTA, CDR2 FQGTGA. Trimming cost V 5 bases and J 2 bases, with 15 bases left between them. The length of the CDR3 is 15 residues. The chain's CDR3 is CASSVLTGGNTEAFF. CDR3 sequence (DNA): TGTGCCAGCAGCGTCCTGACAGGAGGTAACACTGAAGCTTTCTTT.

The genes are TRBV9 and TRBJ1-2; weak D call: TRBD1 (5 bases). With 0 bases removed from V and 2 bases from J, the gap between germline ends came to 14 bases. This CDR3 comprises 16 residues. Germline V lookup: CDR1 SGDLS, CDR2 YYNGEE. Here the CDR3 reads CASSVATNRLNYGYTF. CDR3 coding DNA: TGTGCCAGCAGCGTAGCCACGAACAGGTTGAACTATGGCTACACCTTC.

This sequence joins TRBV9 and TRBJ2-7, with D possibly TRBD2 on 5 matching bases. Looked up from germline, CDR1 is SGDLS and CDR2 is YYNGEE. V lost 2 bases to trimming and J lost 5 bases, with 14 bases between them. The CDR3 sequence is 14 residues long. In DNA form, the CDR3 reads TGTGCCAGCAGCGTTGTGGGAGCGAGCAACGAGCAGTACTTC. This translates into CASSVVGASNEQYF.

CDR3 sequence: CASSLLREGTEAFF. DNA for the CDR3: TGTGCCAGCAGCTTACTGAGGGAGGGAACTGAAGCTTTCTTT. This rearrangement joins TRBV11-3 to TRBJ1-1; D unresolved. The CDR3 loop spans 14 amino acids. The V and J ends lost 2 bases and 5 bases respectively, with 12 bases between them. In germline, CDR1 is SGHNT, CDR2 YENEEA. The whole variable domain, remainder taken from reference TRBV11-3 and TRBJ1-1, is EAGVVQSPRYKIIEKKQPVAFWCNPISGHNTLYWYLQNLGQGPELLIRYENEEAVDDSQLPKDRFSAERLKGVDSTLKIQPAELGDSAVYLCASSLLREGTEAFFGQGTRLTVV.

Only one count was recorded for this clone. The rearrangement links TRBV9 to TRBJ1-2; tentative D call: TRBD1 (6 bases). This CDR3 comprises 15 residues. V was pared by 3 bases and J by 1 base, with 13 bases between. Germline CDR1 reads SGDLS; CDR2 reads YYNGEE. As DNA, the CDR3 is TGTGCCAGCAGCGCCACAGGGAGTAGTAACTATGGCTACACCTTC. Translating it yields CASSATGSSNYGYTF. Based on the CDR3 plus reference TRBV9 and TRBJ1-2, the full variable domain is DSGVTQTPKHLITATGQRVTLRCSPRSGDLSVYWYQQSLDQGLQFLIQYYNGEERAKGNILERFSAQQFPDLHSELNLSSLELGDSALYFCASSATGSSNYGYTFGSGTRLTVV.

V usage is TRBV6-5 and J usage is TRBJ2-2; weak D call: TRBD2 (6 bases). There are 16 residues in the CDR3. Germline V gene lookup returns CDR1 MNHEY and CDR2 SVGAGI. The V end lost 4 bases, the J end lost 4 bases, and 16 bases lay between the germline ends. The CDR3 DNA reads TGTGCCAGCAGTTTTACGGAGGGCCTGGGCACCGGGGAGCTGTTTTTT. Protein sequence: CASSFTEGLGTGELFF.

V usage is TRBV4-1 and J usage is TRBJ2-1; TRBD2 might be the D (5 bases). The CDR3 contains 17 residues. Trimming shortened V by 1 base and J by 8 bases, and 21 bases separated the two germline ends. Germline V lookup: CDR1 MGHRA, CDR2 YSYEKL. The CDR3 is CASSQALEGLIRDEQFF. The CDR3 DNA reads as TGCGCCAGCAGCCAAGCCTTGGAAGGACTTATAAGGGATGAGCAGTTCTTC.

Comment on this clone: Within the sample, other DNA sequences also encode this same CDR3. The V gene is TRBV6-5, the J gene TRBJ1-1; tentative D call: TRBD1 (5 bases). Germline values: CDR1 MNHEY, CDR2 SVGAGI. V lost 2 bases and J 5 bases, leaving 9 bases between the germline ends. This CDR3 has 13 residues. The CDR3, as DNA: TGTGCCAGCAGTTACCAGGGCTGGACTGAAGCTTTCTTT. Its translation is CASSYQGWTEAFF.

The chain is built from TRBV6-4 and TRBJ2-2; no firm D call. This CDR3 spans 13 amino acids. The V end was cut by 5 bases, the J end by 3 bases, with 7 bases between. CDR1 is MRHNA, CDR2 SNTAGT, per germline. CDR3 amino acids: CASSREYTGELFF. Here the CDR3 DNA reads TGTGCCAGCAGTCGAGAATACACCGGGGAGCTGTTTTTT.

The chain has TRBV30 and TRBJ1-1, with 10 bases fitting TRBD1. The length of the CDR3 is 14 residues. Trimming removed 3 bases from V and 1 base from J; junction bases left unmatched: 2. The germline V gene has CDR1 GTSNPN and CDR2 SVGIG (reference sequence). CDR3 region: CAWRGDRGNTEAFF. Here the CDR3 DNA reads TGTGCCTGGAGGGGGGACAGGGGGAACACTGAAGCTTTCTTT.

The V call is TRBV18, the J call TRBJ1-2; 7 bases fit TRBD1. This CDR3 is built from 16 residues. Germline trimming cut 6 bases from V and 3 bases from J; bases unmatched to any gene: 13. Germline V gives CDR1 KGHSH, CDR2 LQKENI. DNA for the CDR3: TGTGCCAGCTCCACAGGGGTCTCCTCGGTGGACTATGGCTACACCTTC. This translates into CASSTGVSSVDYGYTF.

This chain links TRBV27 with TRBJ2-7; 8 bases line up with TRBD2. This CDR3 is built from 16 residues. V shed 3 bases, J shed 6 bases, and the junction held 13 bases outside the gene matches. In germline, CDR1 is MNHEY, CDR2 SMNVEV (reference sequence). CDR3 sequence: CASSFGAGEVMGEQYF. The CDR3 DNA sequence: TGTGCCAGCAGTTTCGGAGCGGGAGAGGTGATGGGCGAGCAGTACTTC.

J is TRBJ1-3 and V is TRBV9; 9 bases match TRBD1. The CDR3 covers 16 residues. Trimming removed 0 bases from V and 9 bases from J; junction bases left unmatched: 10. The germline CDR1 and CDR2 sequences are SGDLS and YYNGEE. CDR3 sequence (DNA): TGTGCCAGCAGCGTAGCCGGGACAGGGTCTGGGGGCACCATATATTTT. It specifies CASSVAGTGSGGTIYF.

The DNA of the CDR3 is TGTGCCAGCAGCCCATGGACAGGGGAAGGGACCGGGGAGCTGTTTTTT. This sequence encodes CASSPWTGEGTGELFF. The chain employs TRBV9 and TRBJ2-2; 9 bases agree with TRBD1. Germline lookup yields CDR1 SGDLS and CDR2 YYNGEE. The CDR3 loop spans 16 amino acids. The J segment lost 5 bases and the V segment lost 4 bases, leaving 9 bases of the junction unmatched.

The chain links TRBV11-1 to TRBJ1-4; D call uncertain. Germline assignment: CDR1 SGHAT and CDR2 FQDESV (reference sequence). The V and J ends lost 4 bases and 4 bases respectively, with 7 bases between them. CDR3 length: 13 residues. The CDR3 nucleotides are TGTGCCAGCAGCTGGGCTTTTAATGAAAAACTGTTTTTT. Its protein product is CASSWAFNEKLFF. Variable domain in full (rest from reference TRBV11-1 and TRBJ1-4): EAEVAQSPRYKITEKSQAVAFWCDPISGHATLYWYRQILGQGPELLVQFQDESVVDDSQLPKDRFSAERLKGVDSTLKIQPAELGDSAMYLCASSWAFNEKLFFGSGTQLSVL.

The rearrangement joins TRBV5-1 to TRBJ2-2; TRBD1 is a possible D gene (6 bases). This CDR3 spans 16 amino acids. Per the germline V gene, CDR1 is SGHRS and CDR2 is YFSETQ. Deletions cut 5 bases from V and 0 bases from J, with 14 bases between. The CDR3 is CASSGYTGSNTGELFF. CDR3 DNA: TGCGCCAGCAGTGGGTATACAGGGTCGAACACCGGGGAGCTGTTTTTT.